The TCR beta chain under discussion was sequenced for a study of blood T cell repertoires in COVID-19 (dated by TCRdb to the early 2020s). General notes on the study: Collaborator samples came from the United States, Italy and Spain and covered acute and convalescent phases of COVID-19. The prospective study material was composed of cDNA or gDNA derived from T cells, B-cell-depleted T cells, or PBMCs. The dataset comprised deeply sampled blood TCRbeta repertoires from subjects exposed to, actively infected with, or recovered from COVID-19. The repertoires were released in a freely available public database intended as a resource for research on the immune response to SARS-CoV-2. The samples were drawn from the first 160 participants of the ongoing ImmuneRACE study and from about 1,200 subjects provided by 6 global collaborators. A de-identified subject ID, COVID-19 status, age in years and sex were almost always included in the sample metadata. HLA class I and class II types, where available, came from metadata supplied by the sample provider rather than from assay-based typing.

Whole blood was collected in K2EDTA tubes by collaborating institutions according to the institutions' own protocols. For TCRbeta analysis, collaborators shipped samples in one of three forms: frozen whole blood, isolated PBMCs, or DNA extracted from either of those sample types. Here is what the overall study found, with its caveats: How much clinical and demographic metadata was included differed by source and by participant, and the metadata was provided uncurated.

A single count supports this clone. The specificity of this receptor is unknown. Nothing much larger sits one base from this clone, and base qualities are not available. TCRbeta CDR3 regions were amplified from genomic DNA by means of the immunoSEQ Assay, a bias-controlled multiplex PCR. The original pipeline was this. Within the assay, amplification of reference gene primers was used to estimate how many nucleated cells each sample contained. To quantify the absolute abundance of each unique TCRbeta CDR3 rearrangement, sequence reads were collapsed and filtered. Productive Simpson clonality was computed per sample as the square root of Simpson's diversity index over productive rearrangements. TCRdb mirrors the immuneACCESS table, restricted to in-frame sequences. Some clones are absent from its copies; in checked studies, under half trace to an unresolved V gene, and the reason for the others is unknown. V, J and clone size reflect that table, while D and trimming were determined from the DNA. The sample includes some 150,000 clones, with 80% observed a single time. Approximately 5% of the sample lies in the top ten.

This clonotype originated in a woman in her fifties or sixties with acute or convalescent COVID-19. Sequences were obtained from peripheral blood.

The CDR3 reads CASSVQKNTEAFF. In nucleotides, the sequence is TGTGCCAGCAGCGTCCAGAAGAACACTGAAGCTTTCTTT. Recombination connected TRBV9 to TRBJ1-1; no D gene can be assigned with confidence. Sequences SGDLS (CDR1) and YYNGEE (CDR2) are obtained from the germline V gene. V and J are truncated by 2 bases and 1 base respectively, leaving an intervening sequence of 6 bases. The CDR3 spans 13 residues, from the cysteine through the phenylalanine. The only DNA kept is the CDR3, 39 bases in frame from the first base. Outside the CDR3, residues come from the reference TRBV9 and TRBJ1-1 proteins, so the full variable domain is: DSGVTQTPKHLITATGQRVTLRCSPRSGDLSVYWYQQSLDQGLQFLIQYYNGEERAKGNILERFSAQQFPDLHSELNLSSLELGDSALYFCASSVQKNTEAFFGQGTRLTVV.